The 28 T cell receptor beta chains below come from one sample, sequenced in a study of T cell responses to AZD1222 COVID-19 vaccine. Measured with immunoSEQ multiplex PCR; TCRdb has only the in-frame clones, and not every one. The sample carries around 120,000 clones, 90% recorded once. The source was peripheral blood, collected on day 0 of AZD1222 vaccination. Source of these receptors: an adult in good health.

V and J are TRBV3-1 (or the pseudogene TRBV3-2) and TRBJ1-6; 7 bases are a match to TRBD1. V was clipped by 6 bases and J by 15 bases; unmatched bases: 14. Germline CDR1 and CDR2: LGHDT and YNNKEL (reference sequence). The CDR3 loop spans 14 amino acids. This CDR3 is CASSPTGIPQGLHF. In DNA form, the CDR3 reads TGTGCCAGCAGTCCGACAGGGATTCCGCAGGGCCTCCACTTT.

This CDR3 reads CASSFGINTEAFF. The CDR3 DNA follows: TGCGCCAGCAGCTTCGGGATTAACACTGAAGCTTTCTTT. The chain employs TRBV5-1 and TRBJ1-1; unclear D gene. The CDR3 totals 13 residues. The V gene's germline CDR1 is SGHRS and CDR2 YFSETQ. V dropped 2 bases and J dropped 2 bases, with 7 bases sitting between them.

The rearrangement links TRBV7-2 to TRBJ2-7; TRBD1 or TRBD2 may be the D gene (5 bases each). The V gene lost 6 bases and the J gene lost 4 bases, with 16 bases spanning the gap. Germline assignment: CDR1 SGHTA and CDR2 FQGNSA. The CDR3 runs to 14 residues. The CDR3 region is CASREAGWAYEQYF. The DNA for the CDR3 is TGTGCCAGCAGGGAGGCAGGGTGGGCTTACGAGCAGTACTTC.

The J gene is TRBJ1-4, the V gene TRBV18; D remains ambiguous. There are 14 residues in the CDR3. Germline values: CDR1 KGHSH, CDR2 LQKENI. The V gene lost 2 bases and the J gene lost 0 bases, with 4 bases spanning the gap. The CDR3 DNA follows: TGTGCCAGCTCACCATTTGCAACTAATGAAAAACTGTTTTTT. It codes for CASSPFATNEKLFF.

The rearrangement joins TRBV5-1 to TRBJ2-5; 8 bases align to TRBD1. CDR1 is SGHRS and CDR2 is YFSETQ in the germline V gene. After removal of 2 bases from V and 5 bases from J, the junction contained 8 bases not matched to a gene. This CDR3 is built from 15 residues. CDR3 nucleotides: TGCGCCAGCAGCTTAAGTCCAGGGGGCTCGGAGACCCAGTACTTC. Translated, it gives CASSLSPGGSETQYF. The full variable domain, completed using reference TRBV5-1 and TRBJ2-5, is KAGVTQTPRYLIKTRGQQVTLSCSPISGHRSVSWYQQTPGQGLQFLFEYFSETQRNKGNFPGRFSGRQFSNSRSEMNVSTLELGDSALYLCASSLSPGGSETQYFGPGTRLLVL.

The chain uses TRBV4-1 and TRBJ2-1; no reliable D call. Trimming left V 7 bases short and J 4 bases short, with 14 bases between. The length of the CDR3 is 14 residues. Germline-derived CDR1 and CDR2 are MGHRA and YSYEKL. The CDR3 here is CASMNPISYNEQFF. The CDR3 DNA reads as TGCGCCAGCATGAACCCAATAAGTTACAATGAGCAGTTCTTC.

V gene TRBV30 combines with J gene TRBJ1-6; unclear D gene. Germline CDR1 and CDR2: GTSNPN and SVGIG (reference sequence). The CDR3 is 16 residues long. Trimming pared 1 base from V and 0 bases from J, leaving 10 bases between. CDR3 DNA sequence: TGTGCCTGGAGTGACCAACTCAGCTCCTATAATTCACCCCTCCACTTT. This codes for CAWSDQLSSYNSPLHF. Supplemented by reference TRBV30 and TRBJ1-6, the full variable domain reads SQTIHQWPATLVQPVGSPLSLECTVEGTSNPNLYWYRQAAGRGLQLLFYSVGIGQISSEVPQNLSASRPQDRQFILSSKKLLLSDSGFYLCAWSDQLSSYNSPLHFGNGTRLTVT.

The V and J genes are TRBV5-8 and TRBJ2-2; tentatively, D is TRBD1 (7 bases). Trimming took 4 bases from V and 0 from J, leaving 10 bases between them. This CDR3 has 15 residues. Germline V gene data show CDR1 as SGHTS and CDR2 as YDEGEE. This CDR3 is CASSGGTANTGELFF. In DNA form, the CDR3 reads TGTGCCAGCAGCGGCGGGACAGCGAACACCGGGGAGCTGTTTTTT.

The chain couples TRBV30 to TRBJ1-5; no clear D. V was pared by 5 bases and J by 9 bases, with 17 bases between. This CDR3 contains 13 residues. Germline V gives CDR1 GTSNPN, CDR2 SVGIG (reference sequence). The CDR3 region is CAWAPMSDRPQHF. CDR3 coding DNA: TGTGCCTGGGCCCCGATGTCGGACCGGCCCCAGCATTTT.

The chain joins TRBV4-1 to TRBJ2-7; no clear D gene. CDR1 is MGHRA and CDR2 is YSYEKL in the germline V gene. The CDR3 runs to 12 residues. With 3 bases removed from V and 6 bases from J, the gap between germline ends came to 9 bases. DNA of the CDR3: TGCGCCAGCAGCCACGCTCGCGGCGAGCAGTACTTC. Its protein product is CASSHARGEQYF.

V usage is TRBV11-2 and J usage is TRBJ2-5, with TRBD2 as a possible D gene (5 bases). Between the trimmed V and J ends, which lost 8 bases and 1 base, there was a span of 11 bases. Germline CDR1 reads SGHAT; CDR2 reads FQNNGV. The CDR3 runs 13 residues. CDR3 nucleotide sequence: TGTGCCAGCGGTAAAAGCGGCCAAGAGACCCAGTACTTC. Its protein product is CASGKSGQETQYF.

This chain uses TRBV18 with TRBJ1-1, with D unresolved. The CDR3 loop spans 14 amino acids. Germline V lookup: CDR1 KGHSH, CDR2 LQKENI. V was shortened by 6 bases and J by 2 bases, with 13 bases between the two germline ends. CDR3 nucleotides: TGTGCCAGCTCGCGTCCGGGAGGAAACACTGAAGCTTTCTTT. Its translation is CASSRPGGNTEAFF.

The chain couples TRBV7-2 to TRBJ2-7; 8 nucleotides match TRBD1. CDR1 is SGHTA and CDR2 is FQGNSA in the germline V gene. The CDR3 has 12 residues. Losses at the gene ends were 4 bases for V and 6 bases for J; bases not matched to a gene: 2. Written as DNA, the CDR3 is TGTGCCAGCAGCTCCGACAGGGGCGAGCAGTACTTC. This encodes CASSSDRGEQYF. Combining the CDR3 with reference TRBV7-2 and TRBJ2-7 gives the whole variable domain GAGVSQSPSNKVTEKGKDVELRCDPISGHTALYWYRQSLGQGLEFLIYFQGNSAPDKSGLPSDRFSAERTGGSVSTLTIQRTQQEDSAVYLCASSSDRGEQYFGPGTRLTVT.

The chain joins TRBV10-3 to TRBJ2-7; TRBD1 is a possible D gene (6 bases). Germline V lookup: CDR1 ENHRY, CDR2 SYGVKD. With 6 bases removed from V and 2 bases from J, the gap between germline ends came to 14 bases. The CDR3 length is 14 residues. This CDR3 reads CAIRAGDITYEQYF. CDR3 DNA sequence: TGTGCCATCAGGGCCGGGGACATTACCTACGAGCAGTACTTC.

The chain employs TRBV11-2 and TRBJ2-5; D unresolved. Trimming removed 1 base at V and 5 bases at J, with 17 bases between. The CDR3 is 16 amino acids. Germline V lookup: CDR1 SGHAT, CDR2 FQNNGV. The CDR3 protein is CASSLGTVRQRETQYF. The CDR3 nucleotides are TGTGCCAGCAGCTTAGGGACGGTTCGGCAGAGGGAGACCCAGTACTTC.

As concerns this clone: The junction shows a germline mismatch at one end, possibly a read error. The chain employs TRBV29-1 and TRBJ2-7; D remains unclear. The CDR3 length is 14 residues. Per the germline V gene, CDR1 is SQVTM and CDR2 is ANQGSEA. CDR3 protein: CSVGVGSSSSEQYF. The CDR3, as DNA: TGCAGCGTTGGGGTTGGCAGCTCGTCCTCCGAGCAGTACTTC.

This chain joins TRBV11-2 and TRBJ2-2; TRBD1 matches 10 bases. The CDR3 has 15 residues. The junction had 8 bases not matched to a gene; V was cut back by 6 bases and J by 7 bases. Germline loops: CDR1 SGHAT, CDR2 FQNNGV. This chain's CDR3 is CASRRPGQGHGELFF. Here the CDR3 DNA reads TGTGCCAGCAGACGTCCGGGACAGGGGCACGGGGAGCTGTTTTTT.

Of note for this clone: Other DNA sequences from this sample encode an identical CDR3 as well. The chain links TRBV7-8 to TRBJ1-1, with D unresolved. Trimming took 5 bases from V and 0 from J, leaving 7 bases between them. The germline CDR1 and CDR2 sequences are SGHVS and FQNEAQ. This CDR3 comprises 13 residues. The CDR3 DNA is TGTGCCAGCAGCCTGGATATGAACACTGAAGCTTTCTTT. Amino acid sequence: CASSLDMNTEAFF.

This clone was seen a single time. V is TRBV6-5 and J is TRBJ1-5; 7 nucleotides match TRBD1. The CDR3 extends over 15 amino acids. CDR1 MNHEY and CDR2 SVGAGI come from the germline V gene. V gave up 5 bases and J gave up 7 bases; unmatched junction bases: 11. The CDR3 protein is CASSSGTALGQPQHF. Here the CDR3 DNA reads TGTGCCAGCAGTAGCGGGACAGCCTTAGGGCAGCCCCAGCATTTT.

For the CDR3, the DNA is TGCGCCAGCAGCCAGATAGCGGGAGGGCCGACCTACGAGCAGTACTTC. Its protein product is CASSQIAGGPTYEQYF. The V and J genes are TRBV4-3 and TRBJ2-7; 11 bases are a match to TRBD2. The CDR3 has 16 residues. V was pared by 3 bases and J by 2 bases, with 6 bases of the junction left unmatched. CDR1 and CDR2 from the germline V gene are LGHNA and YSLEER.

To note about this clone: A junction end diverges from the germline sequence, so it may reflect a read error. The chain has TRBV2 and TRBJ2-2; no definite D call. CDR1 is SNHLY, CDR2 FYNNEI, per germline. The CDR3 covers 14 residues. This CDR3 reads CASREGRDTGELFF. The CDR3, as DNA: TGTGCCAGCAGGGAAGGCAGAGACACCGGGGAGCTGTTTTTT.

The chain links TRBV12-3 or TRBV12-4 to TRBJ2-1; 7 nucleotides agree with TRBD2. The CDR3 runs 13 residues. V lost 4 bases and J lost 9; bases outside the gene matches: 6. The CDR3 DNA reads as TGTGCCAGCAGTTACGCTGGGAGGGGTGAGCAGTTCTTC. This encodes CASSYAGRGEQFF.

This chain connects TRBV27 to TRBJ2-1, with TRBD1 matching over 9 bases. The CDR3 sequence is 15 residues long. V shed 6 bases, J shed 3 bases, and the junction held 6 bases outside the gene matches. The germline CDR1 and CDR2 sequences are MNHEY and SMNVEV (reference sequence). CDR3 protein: CASSSTGGLYNEQFF. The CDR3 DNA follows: TGTGCCAGCAGCTCCACAGGGGGCCTCTACAATGAGCAGTTCTTC.

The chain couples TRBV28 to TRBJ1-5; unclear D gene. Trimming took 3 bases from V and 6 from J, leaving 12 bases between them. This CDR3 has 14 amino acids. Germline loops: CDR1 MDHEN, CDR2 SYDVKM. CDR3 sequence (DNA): TGTGCCAGCAGTTTTCCCCGACGCGGTCAGCCCCAGCATTTT. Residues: CASSFPRRGQPQHF. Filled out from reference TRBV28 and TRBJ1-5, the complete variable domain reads DVKVTQSSRYLVKRTGEKVFLECVQDMDHENMFWYRQDPGLGLRLIYFSYDVKMKEKGDIPEGYSVSREKKERFSLILESASTNQTSMYLCASSFPRRGQPQHFGDGTRLSIL.

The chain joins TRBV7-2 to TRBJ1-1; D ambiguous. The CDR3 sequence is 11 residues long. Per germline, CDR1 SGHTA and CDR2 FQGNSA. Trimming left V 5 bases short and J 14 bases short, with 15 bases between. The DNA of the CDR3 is TGTGCCAGCAGCCTCATGGGCCCTGCCTTCTTT. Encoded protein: CASSLMGPAFF.

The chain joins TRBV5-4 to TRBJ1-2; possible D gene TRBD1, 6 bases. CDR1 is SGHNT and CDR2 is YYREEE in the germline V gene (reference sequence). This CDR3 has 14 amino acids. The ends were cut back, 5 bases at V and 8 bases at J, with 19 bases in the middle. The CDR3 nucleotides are TGTGCCAGCAGTCAGGACAGATGGGGGGAAGGCTACACCTTC. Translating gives CASSQDRWGEGYTF.

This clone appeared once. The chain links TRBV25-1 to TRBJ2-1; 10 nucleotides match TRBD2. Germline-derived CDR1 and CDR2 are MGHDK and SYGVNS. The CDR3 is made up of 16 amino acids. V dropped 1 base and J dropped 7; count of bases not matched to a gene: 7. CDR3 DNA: TGTGCCAGCAGTGAATGGGTAGCGGGAGGCATGAATGAGCAGTTCTTC. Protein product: CASSEWVAGGMNEQFF.

The CDR3 sequence: CASKVNTEAFF. CDR3 bases: TGTGCCAGCAAGGTGAACACTGAAGCTTTCTTT. This chain uses TRBV27 with TRBJ1-1; D not certain. The CDR3 has 11 amino acids. With 7 bases removed from V and 0 bases from J, the gap between germline ends came to 3 bases. Germline CDR1 reads MNHEY; CDR2 reads SMNVEV (reference sequence).